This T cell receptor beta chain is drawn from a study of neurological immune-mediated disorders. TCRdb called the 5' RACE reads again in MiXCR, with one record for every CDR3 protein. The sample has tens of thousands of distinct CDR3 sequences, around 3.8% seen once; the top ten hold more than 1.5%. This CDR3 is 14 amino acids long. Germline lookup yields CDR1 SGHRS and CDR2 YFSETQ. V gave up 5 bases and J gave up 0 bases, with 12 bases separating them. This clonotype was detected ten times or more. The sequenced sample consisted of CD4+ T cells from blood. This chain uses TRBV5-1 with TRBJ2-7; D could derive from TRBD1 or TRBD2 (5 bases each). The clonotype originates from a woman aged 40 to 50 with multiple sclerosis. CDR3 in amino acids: CASSVGAGSYEQYF. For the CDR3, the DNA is TGCGCCAGCAGTGTCGGGGCAGGCTCCTACGAGCAGTACTTC.